The T cell receptor beta chain under discussion was sequenced for a study of blood T cell repertoires in COVID-19 (dated by TCRdb to the early 2020s). For context, the study as a whole: Samples from collaborators originated in the United States, Italy and Spain and spanned both the acute and convalescent phases of COVID-19. The prospective study material was composed of cDNA or gDNA derived from T cells, B-cell-depleted T cells, or PBMCs. Subjects who had been exposed to COVID-19, were actively infected with it, or had recovered from it provided the deeply sampled blood TCRbeta repertoires that made up the dataset. The repertoires were released in a freely available public database intended as a resource for research on the immune response to SARS-CoV-2. Samples came from the ongoing ImmuneRACE study (first 160 participants) plus 1,254 subjects from 6 global collaborators. The sample metadata nearly always contained a de-identified subject ID, COVID-19 status, age in years and sex. HLA class I and class II types, where available, came from metadata supplied by the sample provider rather than from assay-based typing. What the research found in general, with its limitations: The amount of clinical and demographic metadata varied by source and participant and was provided uncurated.

TCRbeta CDR3 regions were amplified from genomic DNA by means of the immunoSEQ Assay, a bias-controlled multiplex PCR. The study's own analysis went as follows. Nucleated cell counts per sample were estimated from amplification of reference gene primers within the assay. To quantify the absolute abundance of each unique TCRbeta CDR3 rearrangement, sequence reads were collapsed and filtered. For each sample, productive Simpson clonality was calculated as the square root of Simpson's diversity index across productive rearrangements. TCRdb took over this immuneACCESS table, retaining in-frame rearrangements with V and J assigned. Such tables are incomplete; in checked studies, under half of the missing clones stem from an unresolved V gene, and the remainder is unexplained. Clone size and V and J calls were adopted from that table, with D and trimming inferred from the DNA. Here the sample has approximately 250,000 clones; 80% to 90% occur a single time. Around 3.1% of the sample is held by the ten biggest clonotypes.

Participants in the prospective study were enrolled through a virtual design, were aged 18 to 89 years, and lived in about 25 United States geographic areas. In the prospective study, participants were assigned to cohorts based on the clinical history participants reported in a screening survey and a study questionnaire. Exposed participants had been in contact with someone with a PCR-confirmed or clinician-diagnosed COVID-19 case within 2 weeks of study entry. In the prospective study, whole blood, serum and a nasopharyngeal or oropharyngeal swab were collected from each participant by mobile phlebotomists. Prospective study participants could optionally give additional blood draws and questionnaires over an approximately two-month period. Before DNA extraction, prospective study blood samples were shipped either frozen or at room temperature. Including cysteine and phenylalanine, the CDR3 has 17 amino acids. The sequence is cut down to CDR3 DNA, 51 bases in frame from base 1. The V and J ends are trimmed by 0 bases and 0 bases, leaving 17 bases between them. The germline V gene sets CDR1 to SQVTM and CDR2 to ANQGSEA.

Concerning this clone itself: The antigen this receptor binds is unknown. One base away there is no much larger clone; base qualities are not given.

The rearrangement joined TRBV29-1 to TRBJ1-1; D gene: possibly TRBD1, on 6 matching bases. The TCR originated in a woman in her 40s who had been exposed to COVID-19. The specimen was PBMCs or T cells enriched from blood (not recorded which). The CDR3 protein sequence reads: CSVEDPARGGMNTEAFF. DNA sequence: TGCAGCGTTGAAGATCCCGCCAGGGGCGGAATGAACACTGAAGCTTTCTTT.